This TCR beta chain was documented in a study of Ad26.COV2.S vaccination and SARS-CoV-2 variants. Study outcomes and limitations: Vaccinated and placebo-treated recipients had similar non-spike TCR breadth. Total T cell responses may have been underestimated by the TCR breadth and depth analyses.

The CDR3 totals 14 residues. In germline, CDR1 is KGHSH, CDR2 LQKENI. V was pared by 0 bases and J by 6 bases, with 12 bases between. A remark on this clone: Its cognate antigen is unknown.

Treatment here: approximately 18 received Ad26.COV2.S at low or high dose, single or two shots; about five received placebo; per-sample allocation not given. After the first vaccine or placebo injection, samples were drawn on day 63. Sequencing was performed with immunoSEQ multiplex PCR; in TCRdb, only in-frame clones are kept and a portion is missing. The repertoire has over 200,000 clones, roughly 90% of them found once; the top ten carry roughly a tenth. The receptor's source is a person aged 18-65 years who received the Ad26.COV2.S COVID-19 vaccine or a placebo. The sequencing used peripheral blood, collected in a trial of Ad26.COV2.S vaccine versus placebo. This chain connects TRBV18 to TRBJ2-7; D perhaps matches TRBD1 (6 bases). CDR3 region: CASSPPAGVFEQYF. Here the CDR3 DNA reads TGTGCCAGCTCACCACCGGCAGGGGTCTTCGAGCAGTACTTC.